This TCR beta chain was sequenced in a study of blood T cells in healthy people across ages. Trimming took 0 bases from V and 0 from J, leaving 8 bases between them. CDR3 size: 15 residues. Germline V lookup: CDR1 MNHNS, CDR2 SASEGT. A sample-barcoded 5' primer and a J-beta primer mix were used in a second PCR of roughly 7 to 11 cycles. TCRdb re-called the 5' RACE reads with MiXCR, one entry per CDR3 protein. The data show about 620,000 distinct CDR3 sequences, around 21% seen once. The chain is built from TRBV6-1 and TRBJ1-1; D may be TRBD1 (5 bases). This clonotype originated in a man between 65 and 85 years old in good health. The sequenced material came from blood. The CDR3 reads CASSEAVGVNTEAFF. The CDR3 bases are TGTGCCAGCAGTGAAGCTGTAGGGGTGAACACTGAAGCTTTCTTT.